A selection of T cell receptor beta chains follows, all from one sample in a study of blood T cell repertoires in COVID-19. The repertoire was sequenced with immunoSEQ multiplex PCR; TCRdb's copy has only in-frame clones and lacks some. The table lists 350,000 to 400,000 clones, roughly 87% of them singletons. Sequences were obtained from PBMCs or T cells enriched from blood (not recorded which). These receptors were taken from a woman aged 25 to 39 who had recovered from COVID-19. CDR3s include the opening cysteine and the closing phenylalanine or tryptophan. Each record gives: J gene, V gene, D gene, clone size, CDR3 DNA, CDR3 protein. The D gene is left open where the match is weak. Expanded clones get a size class; other rows say once, few or many, or leave the size out.

J: TRBJ1-4; V: TRBV19; D: TRBD1; size: NA; DNA: TGTGCCAGTAGCCCTGGGAGGGACAGGGGGGAACTGTTTTTT; CDR3: CASSPGRDRGELFF
J: TRBJ1-6; V: TRBV27; D: NA; size: NA; DNA: TGTGCCAGCCGGACAGAGAGCTCCTATAATTCACCCCTCCACTTT; CDR3: CASRTESSYNSPLHF
J: TRBJ2-7; V: TRBV6-5; D: NA; size: many; DNA: TGTGCCAGCAACCCCAATCAGGGGTCCTACGAGCAGTACTTC; CDR3: CASNPNQGSYEQYF
J: TRBJ2-3; V: TRBV4-2; D: NA; size: NA; DNA: TGTGCCAGCAGCCAAGAATCGACCGGGGGTACGCAGTATTTT; CDR3: CASSQESTGGTQYF
J: TRBJ2-6; V: TRBV27; D: NA; size: NA; DNA: TGTGCCAGCAGTTTAGGGGCAGCGAGCTCTGGGGCCAACGTCCTGACTTTC; CDR3: CASSLGAASSGANVLTF
J: TRBJ2-3; V: TRBV27; D: NA; size: NA; DNA: TGTGCCAGTACTAGCACAGATACGCAGTATTTT; CDR3: CASTSTDTQYF
J: TRBJ1-5; V: TRBV18; D: NA; size: few; DNA: TGTGCCAGCTCACAAGCTATCCTCGGCAATCAGCCCCAGCATTTT; CDR3: CASSQAILGNQPQHF
J: TRBJ2-2; V: TRBV7-6; D: TRBD2; size: once; DNA: TGTGCCAGCAGCCCGCTAGCGGGAGCCGACACCGGGGAGCTGTTTTTT; CDR3: CASSPLAGADTGELFF
J: TRBJ1-1; V: TRBV19; D: NA; size: NA; DNA: TGTGCCAGCACCCCCGGGTCACGGAACACTGAAGCTTTCTTT; CDR3: CASTPGSRNTEAFF
J: TRBJ1-2; V: TRBV19; D: TRBD1; size: NA; DNA: TGTGCCAGTAGTACCGAAGGACAGGGGGATAACTATGGCTACACCTTC; CDR3: CASSTEGQGDNYGYTF
J: TRBJ2-2; V: TRBV5-1; D: TRBD2; size: NA; DNA: TGCGCCAGCAGCTTGGAAGCGGGATCCGGGGAGCTGTTTTTT; CDR3: CASSLEAGSGELFF
J: TRBJ1-1; V: TRBV3-1/TRBV3-2; D: NA; size: once; DNA: TGTGCCAGCAGCCAATGGGGGGACTTGAACACTGAAGCTTTCTTT; CDR3: CASSQWGDLNTEAFF
J: TRBJ2-3; V: TRBV9; D: TRBD2; size: NA; DNA: TGTGCCAGCAGCCCGGGACTAGCGGGGCCCATAACAGATACGCAGTATTTT; CDR3: CASSPGLAGPITDTQYF
J: TRBJ1-1; V: TRBV28; D: NA; size: NA; DNA: TGTGCCAGTGGGGGCGGACTGAACACTGAAGCTTTCTTT; CDR3: CASGGGLNTEAFF
J: TRBJ1-1; V: TRBV18; D: NA; size: NA; DNA: TGTGCCAGCTCACCACCGGTCAGGAACACTGAAGCTTTCTTT; CDR3: CASSPPVRNTEAFF
J: TRBJ1-5; V: TRBV29-1; D: TRBD1; size: NA; DNA: TGCAGCGTTGGGACAGGGGTCGGGCAGCCCCAGCATTTT; CDR3: CSVGTGVGQPQHF
J: TRBJ1-5; V: TRBV18; D: TRBD1; size: NA; DNA: TGTGCCAGCTCACAACAGGGGGCTCAGCCCCAGCATTTT; CDR3: CASSQQGAQPQHF
J: TRBJ1-1; V: TRBV6-5; D: NA; size: NA; DNA: TGTGCCGCCTCTGGCAGGGAAAAGGCTGAAGCTTTCTTT; CDR3: CAASGREKAEAFF
J: TRBJ1-1; V: TRBV6-6; D: NA; size: NA; DNA: TGTGCCAGCAGTCCCAACGGGAACACTGAAGCTTTCTTT; CDR3: CASSPNGNTEAFF
J: TRBJ1-1; V: TRBV28; D: NA; size: few; DNA: TGTGCCAGCAGTCCAGGGGAGAGAGGCACTGAAGCTTTCTTT; CDR3: CASSPGERGTEAFF